This TCR beta chain was identified during a study of OX40 agonist ivuxolimab in advanced cancers. About the study: Participants could have had prior anti-PD-1, anti-PD-L1 or anti-CTLA-4 therapy, and approximately 40% had some.

Germline trimming cut 8 bases from V and 4 bases from J; bases unmatched to any gene: 8. This CDR3 spans 14 amino acids. Germline V gives CDR1 MNHNS, CDR2 SASEGT. The study, taken as a whole, reports: Among expanded peripheral T cells, antigen specificity went undetermined.

This table comes from immunoSEQ multiplex PCR, and its TCRdb copy is limited to in-frame clones, with some not included. The sample lists tens of thousands of clones; 75% to 90% were seen once. No patient had autoimmune disease or received systemic immunosuppression. Of note for this clone: Its specificity is unknown.

The chain is built from TRBV6-1 and TRBJ1-3; 7 nucleotides line up with TRBD1. The origin of this receptor is an adult with an advanced solid tumor such as melanoma, head and neck, liver or kidney cancer. The source was CD4+ or CD8+ T cells sorted from blood, collected in a trial of the OX40 agonist ivuxolimab. The CDR3 loop reads CASETGYFGNTIYF. The CDR3 bases are TGTGCCAGCGAGACAGGGTATTTCGGAAACACCATATATTTT.